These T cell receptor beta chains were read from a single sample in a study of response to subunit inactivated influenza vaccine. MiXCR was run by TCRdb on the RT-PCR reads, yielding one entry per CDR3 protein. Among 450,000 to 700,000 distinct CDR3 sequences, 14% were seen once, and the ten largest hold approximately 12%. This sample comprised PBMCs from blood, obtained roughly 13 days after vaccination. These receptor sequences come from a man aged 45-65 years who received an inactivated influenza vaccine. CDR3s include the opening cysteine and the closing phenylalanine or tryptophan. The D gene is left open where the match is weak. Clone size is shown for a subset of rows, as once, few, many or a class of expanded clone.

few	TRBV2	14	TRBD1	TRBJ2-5	TGTGCCAGCAGTGGACAGGGGGTTTTGGAGACCCAGTACTTC	CASSGQGVLETQYF
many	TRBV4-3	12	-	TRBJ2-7	TGCGCCAGCAGCCAAGAGGGAGGAGAGCAGTACTTC	CASSQEGGEQYF
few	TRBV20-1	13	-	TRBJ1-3	TGCAGTGCTAGAGTGGCAGCCGGAAACACCATATATTTT	CSARVAAGNTIYF
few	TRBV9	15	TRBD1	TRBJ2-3	TGTGCCAGCAGCGTCAGACAGGGAACCACAGATACGCAGTATTTT	CASSVRQGTTDTQYF
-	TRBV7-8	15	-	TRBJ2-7	TGTGCCAGCAGCTATAGATCTGGGATCTCCTACGAGCAGTACTTC	CASSYRSGISYEQYF
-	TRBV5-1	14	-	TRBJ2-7	TGCGCCAGCAGCATTTCTAGCTTCTCCTACGAGCAGTACTTC	CASSISSFSYEQYF
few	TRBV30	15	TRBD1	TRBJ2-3	TGTGCCTGGAGTGTAGGACAGGCTAGCACAGATACGCAGTATTTT	CAWSVGQASTDTQYF
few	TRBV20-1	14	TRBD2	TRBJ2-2	TGCAGTGCGGGACTAGCGGACAACACCGGGGAGCTGTTTTTT	CSAGLADNTGELFF
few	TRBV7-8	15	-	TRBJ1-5	TGTGCCAGCAGCTTAAGTCCGGGGGGCAATCAGCCCCAGCATTTT	CASSLSPGGNQPQHF
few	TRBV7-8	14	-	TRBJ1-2	TGTGCCAGCAGCTCAGCGAAGGGACTCTATGGCTACACCTTC	CASSSAKGLYGYTF
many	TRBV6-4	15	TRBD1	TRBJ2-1	TGTGCCAGCAGTGACACAGGGGGCTCCTACAATGAGCAGTTCTTC	CASSDTGGSYNEQFF
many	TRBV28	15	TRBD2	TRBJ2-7	TGTGCCAGCAGTTCAAATAGCGGGGGGCTGCAGGCGCAGTACTTC	CASSSNSGGLQAQYF
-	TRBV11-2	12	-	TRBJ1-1	TGTGCCAGCAGCTTCGTACACACTGAAGCTTTCTTT	CASSFVHTEAFF
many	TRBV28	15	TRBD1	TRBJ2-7	TGTGCCAGCAGTTATACAGGGGGCACCTCCTACGAGCAGTACTTC	CASSYTGGTSYEQYF
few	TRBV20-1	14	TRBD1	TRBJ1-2	TGCAGTGCTAGAGACCGGGACAGGGAAAATGGCTACACCTTC	CSARDRDRENGYTF
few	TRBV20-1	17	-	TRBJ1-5	TGCAGTGCTAGAGATTGGGCACGGGACGCGATCAATCAGCCCCAGCATTTT	CSARDWARDAINQPQHF
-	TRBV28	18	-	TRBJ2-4	TGTGCCAGCAGTTTTTTGAGCAGGGCAGGGGTGGTCAAAAACATTCAGTACTTC	CASSFLSRAGVVKNIQYF
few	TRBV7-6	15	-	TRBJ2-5	TGTGCCAGCAGCTTAGCGGTCCAGTTCCAAGAGACCCAGTACTTC	CASSLAVQFQETQYF
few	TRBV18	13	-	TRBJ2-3	TGTGCCAGCTCACCCGGCTCTTCGGATACGCAGTATTTT	CASSPGSSDTQYF
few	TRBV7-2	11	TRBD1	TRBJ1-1	TGTGCCAGCAGCGGGGACAGTGAAGCTTTCTTT	CASSGDSEAFF
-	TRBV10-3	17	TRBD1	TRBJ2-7	TGTGCCATCAGTGAGCCCTTGACAGGGGGCGAAACCTACGAGCAGTACTTC	CAISEPLTGGETYEQYF
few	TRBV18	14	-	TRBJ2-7	TGTGCCAGCTCACCATGGACTCGTCAGTACGAGCAGTACTTC	CASSPWTRQYEQYF
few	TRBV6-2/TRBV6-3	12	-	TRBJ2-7	TGTGCCAGCAGCACCCAGCGAATGGAGCAGTACTTC	CASSTQRMEQYF
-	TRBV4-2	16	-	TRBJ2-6	TGTGCCAGCAGCCCCCTTGAGGACTATGGGGCCAACGTCCTGACTTTC	CASSPLEDYGANVLTF
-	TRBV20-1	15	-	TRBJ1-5	TGCAGTGCTAGAGAGCCGGGTCGTATGGATCAGCCCCAGCATTTT	CSAREPGRMDQPQHF
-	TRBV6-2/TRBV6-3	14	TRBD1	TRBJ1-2	TGTGCCAGCACCCGGGGACAGTCTAACTATGGCTACACCTTC	CASTRGQSNYGYTF
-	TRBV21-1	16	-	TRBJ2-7	TGTGCCAGCAGCAAACTGCCGACAGGGACCCTCTACGAGCAGTACTTC	CASSKLPTGTLYEQYF
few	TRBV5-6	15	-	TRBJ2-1	TGTGCCAGCAGCTCGGGACCAGGACGCTACAATGAGCAGTTCTTC	CASSSGPGRYNEQFF
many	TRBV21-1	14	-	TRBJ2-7	TGTGCCATCCCCCCGGACAGAAGAGCTTACGAGCAGTACTTC	CAIPPDRRAYEQYF
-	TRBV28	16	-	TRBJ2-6	TGTGCCAGCAGTTCCCCTTCTTTCTCTGGGGCCAACGTCCTGACTTTC	CASSSPSFSGANVLTF
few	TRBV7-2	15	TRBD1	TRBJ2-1	TGTGCCAGCAGTCCAACAGGGGGCCAAATGAATGAGCAGTTCTTC	CASSPTGGQMNEQFF
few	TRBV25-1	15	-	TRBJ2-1	TGTGCCAGCAGTGAATCTAGGATAGAGTACAATGAGCAGTTCTTC	CASSESRIEYNEQFF
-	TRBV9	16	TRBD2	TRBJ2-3	TGTGCCAGCAGCGTAGGGACTAGCGGGAGCACAGATACGCAGTATTTT	CASSVGTSGSTDTQYF
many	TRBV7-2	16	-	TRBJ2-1	TGTGCCAGCAGCCCCATAGAGGGGGGGTCCTACAATGAGCAGTTCTTC	CASSPIEGGSYNEQFF
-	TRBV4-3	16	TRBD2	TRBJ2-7	TGCGCCAGCAGCCAAGATTTAGCGGGGGCTTCCTACGAGCAGTACTTC	CASSQDLAGASYEQYF
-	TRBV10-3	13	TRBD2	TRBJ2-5	TGTGCCATCAAGTCCGGGGGGCAAGAGACCCAGTACTTC	CAIKSGGQETQYF
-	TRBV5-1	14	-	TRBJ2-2	TGCGCCAGCACCATGGGGGATTGGACCGGGGAGCTGTTTTTT	CASTMGDWTGELFF